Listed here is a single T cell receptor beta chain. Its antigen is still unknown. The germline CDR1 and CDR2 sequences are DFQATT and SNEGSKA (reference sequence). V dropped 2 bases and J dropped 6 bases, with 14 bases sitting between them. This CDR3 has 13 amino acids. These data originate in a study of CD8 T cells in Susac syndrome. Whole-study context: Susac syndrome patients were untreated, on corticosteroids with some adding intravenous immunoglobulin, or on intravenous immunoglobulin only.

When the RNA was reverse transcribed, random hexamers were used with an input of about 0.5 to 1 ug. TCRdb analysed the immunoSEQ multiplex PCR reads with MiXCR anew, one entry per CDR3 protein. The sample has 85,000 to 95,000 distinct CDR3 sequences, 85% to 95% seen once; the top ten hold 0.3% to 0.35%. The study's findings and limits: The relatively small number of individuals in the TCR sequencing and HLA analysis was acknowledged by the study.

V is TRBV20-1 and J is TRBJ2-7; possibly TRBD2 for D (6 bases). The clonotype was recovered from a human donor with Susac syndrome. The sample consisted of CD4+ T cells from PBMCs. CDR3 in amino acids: CSARHSPGSEQYF. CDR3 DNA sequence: TGCAGTGCTAGACACTCCCCCGGGAGCGAGCAGTACTTC.